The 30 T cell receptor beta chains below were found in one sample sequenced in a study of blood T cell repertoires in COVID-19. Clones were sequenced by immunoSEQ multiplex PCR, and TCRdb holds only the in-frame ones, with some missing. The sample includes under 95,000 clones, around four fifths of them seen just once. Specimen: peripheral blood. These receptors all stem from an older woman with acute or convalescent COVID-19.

CDR3 sequence reads: CASSQDSTANQPQHF. The CDR3 DNA reads as TGTGCCAGCAGCCAAGATTCGACAGCGAATCAGCCCCAGCATTTT. V and J are TRBV3-1 (or the pseudogene TRBV3-2) and TRBJ1-5; D is perhaps TRBD1 (5 bases). V shed 0 bases and J shed 4 bases, with 10 bases lying between them. This CDR3 has 15 amino acids. From germline, CDR1 is LGHDT and CDR2 YNNKEL (reference sequence).

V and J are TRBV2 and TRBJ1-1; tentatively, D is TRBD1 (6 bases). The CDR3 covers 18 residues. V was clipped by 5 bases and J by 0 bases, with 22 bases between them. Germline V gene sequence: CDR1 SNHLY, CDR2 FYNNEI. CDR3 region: CASSLSNIQGSMNTEAFF. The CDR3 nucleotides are TGTGCCAGCAGTTTATCAAATATACAGGGATCCATGAACACTGAAGCTTTCTTT.

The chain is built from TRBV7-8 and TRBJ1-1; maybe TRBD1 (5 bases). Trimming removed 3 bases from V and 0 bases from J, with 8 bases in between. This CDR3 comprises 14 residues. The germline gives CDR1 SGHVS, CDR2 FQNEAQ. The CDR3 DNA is TGTGCCAGCAGCTTGACAGTTATGAACACTGAAGCTTTCTTT. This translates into CASSLTVMNTEAFF.

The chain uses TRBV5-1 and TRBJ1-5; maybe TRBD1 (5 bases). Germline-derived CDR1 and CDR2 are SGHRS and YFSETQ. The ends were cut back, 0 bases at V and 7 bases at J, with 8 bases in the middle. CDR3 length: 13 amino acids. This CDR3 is CASSLEGRQPQHF. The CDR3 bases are TGCGCCAGCAGCTTGGAGGGGCGCCAGCCCCAGCATTTT.

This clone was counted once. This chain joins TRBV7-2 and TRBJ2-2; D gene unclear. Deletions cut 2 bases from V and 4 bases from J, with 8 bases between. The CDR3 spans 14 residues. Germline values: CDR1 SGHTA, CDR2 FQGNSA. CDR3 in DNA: TGTGCCAGCAGCTTACCAGGCATCACCGGGGAGCTGTTTTTT. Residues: CASSLPGITGELFF.

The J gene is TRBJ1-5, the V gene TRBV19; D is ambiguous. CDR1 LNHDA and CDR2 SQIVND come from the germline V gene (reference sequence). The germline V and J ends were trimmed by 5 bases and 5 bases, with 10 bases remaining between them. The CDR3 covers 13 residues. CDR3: CASSGLGDQPQHF. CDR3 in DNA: TGTGCCAGTAGTGGACTCGGGGATCAGCCCCAGCATTTT.

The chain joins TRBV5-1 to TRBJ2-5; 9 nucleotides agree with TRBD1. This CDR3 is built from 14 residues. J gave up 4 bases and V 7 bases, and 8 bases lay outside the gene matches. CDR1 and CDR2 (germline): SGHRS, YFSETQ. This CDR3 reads CASQVDRGIETQYF. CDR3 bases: TGCGCCAGCCAGGTGGACAGGGGAATAGAGACCCAGTACTTC.

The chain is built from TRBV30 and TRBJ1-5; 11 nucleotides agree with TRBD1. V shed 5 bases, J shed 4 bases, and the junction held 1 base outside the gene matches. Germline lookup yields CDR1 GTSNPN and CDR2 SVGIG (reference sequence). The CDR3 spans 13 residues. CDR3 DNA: TGTGCCTGGGGACAGGGGGCGAATCAGCCCCAGCATTTT. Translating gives CAWGQGANQPQHF.

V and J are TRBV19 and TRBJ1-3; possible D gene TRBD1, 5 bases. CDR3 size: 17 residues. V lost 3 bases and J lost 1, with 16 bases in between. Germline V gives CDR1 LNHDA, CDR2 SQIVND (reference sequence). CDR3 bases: TGTGCCAGTAGTATCAGCGGGGTTGGGGGATCTGGAAACACCATATATTTT. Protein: CASSISGVGGSGNTIYF.

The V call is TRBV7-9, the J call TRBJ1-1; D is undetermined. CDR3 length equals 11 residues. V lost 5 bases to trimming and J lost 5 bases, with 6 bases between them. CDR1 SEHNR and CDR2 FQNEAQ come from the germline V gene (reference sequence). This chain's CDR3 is CASSALTEAFF. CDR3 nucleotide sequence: TGTGCCAGCAGCGCGTTAACTGAAGCTTTCTTT.

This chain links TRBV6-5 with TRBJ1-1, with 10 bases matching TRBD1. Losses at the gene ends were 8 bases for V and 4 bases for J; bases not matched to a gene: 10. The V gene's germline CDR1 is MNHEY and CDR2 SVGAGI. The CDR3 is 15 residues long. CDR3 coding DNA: TGTGCCAGCGTCCGGGACAGGGGAGGGACCACTGAAGCTTTCTTT. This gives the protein CASVRDRGGTTEAFF.

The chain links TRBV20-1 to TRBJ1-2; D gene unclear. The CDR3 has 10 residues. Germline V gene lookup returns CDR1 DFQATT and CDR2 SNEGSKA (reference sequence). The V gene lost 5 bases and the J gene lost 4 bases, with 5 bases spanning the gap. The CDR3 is CSAYSYGYTF. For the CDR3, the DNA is TGCAGTGCTTACAGCTATGGCTACACCTTC.

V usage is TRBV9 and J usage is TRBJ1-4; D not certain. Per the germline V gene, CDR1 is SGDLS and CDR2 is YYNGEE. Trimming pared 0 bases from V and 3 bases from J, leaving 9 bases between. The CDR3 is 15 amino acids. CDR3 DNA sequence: TGTGCCAGCAGCGTAGGGAGGGAAGCTAATGAAAAACTGTTTTTT. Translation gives CASSVGREANEKLFF. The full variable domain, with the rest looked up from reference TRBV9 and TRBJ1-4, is DSGVTQTPKHLITATGQRVTLRCSPRSGDLSVYWYQQSLDQGLQFLIQYYNGEERAKGNILERFSAQQFPDLHSELNLSSLELGDSALYFCASSVGREANEKLFFGSGTQLSVL.

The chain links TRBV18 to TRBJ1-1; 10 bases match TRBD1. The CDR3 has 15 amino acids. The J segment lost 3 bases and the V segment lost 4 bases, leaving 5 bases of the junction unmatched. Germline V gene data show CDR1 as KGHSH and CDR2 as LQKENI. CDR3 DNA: TGTGCCAGCTCACTCGGGACAGGGGATGACACTGAAGCTTTCTTT. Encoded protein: CASSLGTGDDTEAFF.

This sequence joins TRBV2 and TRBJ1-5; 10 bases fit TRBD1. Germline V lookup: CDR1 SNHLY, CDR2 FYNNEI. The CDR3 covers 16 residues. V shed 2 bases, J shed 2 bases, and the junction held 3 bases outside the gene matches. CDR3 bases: TGTGCCAGCAGTGAACGACAGGGGGCAGGCAATCAGCCCCAGCATTTT. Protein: CASSERQGAGNQPQHF.

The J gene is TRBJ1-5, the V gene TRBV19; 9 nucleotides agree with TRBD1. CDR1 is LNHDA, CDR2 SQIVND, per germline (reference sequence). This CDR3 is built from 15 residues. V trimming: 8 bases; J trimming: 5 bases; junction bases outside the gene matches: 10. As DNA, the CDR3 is TGTGCCAGTGGTAGGGACAGGGCAATTGATCAGCCCCAGCATTTT. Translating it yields CASGRDRAIDQPQHF. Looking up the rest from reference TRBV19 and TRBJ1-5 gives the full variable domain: DGGITQSPKYLFRKEGQNVTLSCEQNLNHDAMYWYRQDPGQGLRLIYYSQIVNDFQKGDIAEGYSVSREKKESFPLTVTSAQKNPTAFYLCASGRDRAIDQPQHFGDGTRLSIL.

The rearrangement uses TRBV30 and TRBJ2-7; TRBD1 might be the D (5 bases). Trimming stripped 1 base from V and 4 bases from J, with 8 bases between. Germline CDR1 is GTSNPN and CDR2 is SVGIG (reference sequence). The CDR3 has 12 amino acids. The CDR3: CAWSETEYEQYF. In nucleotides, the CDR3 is TGTGCCTGGAGTGAGACAGAGTACGAGCAGTACTTC.

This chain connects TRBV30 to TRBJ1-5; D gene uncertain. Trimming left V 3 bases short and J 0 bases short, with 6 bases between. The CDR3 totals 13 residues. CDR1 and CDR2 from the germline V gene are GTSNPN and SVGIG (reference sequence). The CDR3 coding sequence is TGTGCCTGGAGCCCTAGTAGCAATCAGCCCCAGCATTTT. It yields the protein CAWSPSSNQPQHF.

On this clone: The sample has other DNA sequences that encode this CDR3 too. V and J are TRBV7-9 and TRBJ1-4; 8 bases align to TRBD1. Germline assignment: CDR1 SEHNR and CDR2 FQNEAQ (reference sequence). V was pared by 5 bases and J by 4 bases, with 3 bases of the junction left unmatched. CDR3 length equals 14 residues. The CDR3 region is CASSPGQGNEKLFF. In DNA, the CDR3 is TGTGCCAGCAGCCCCGGACAGGGTAATGAAAAACTGTTTTTT.

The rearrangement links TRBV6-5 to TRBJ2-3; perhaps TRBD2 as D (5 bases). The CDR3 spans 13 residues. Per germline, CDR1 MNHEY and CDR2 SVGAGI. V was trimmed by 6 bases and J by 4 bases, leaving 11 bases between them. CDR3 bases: TGTGCCAGCAGCTACCCCGGGGCAGATACGCAGTATTTT. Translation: CASSYPGADTQYF.

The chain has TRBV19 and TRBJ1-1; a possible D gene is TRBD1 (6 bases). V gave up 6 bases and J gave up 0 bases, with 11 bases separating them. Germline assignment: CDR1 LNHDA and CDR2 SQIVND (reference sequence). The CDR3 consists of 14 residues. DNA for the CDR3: TGTGCCAGTAGATCAGGGGATATGAACACTGAAGCTTTCTTT. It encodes CASRSGDMNTEAFF.

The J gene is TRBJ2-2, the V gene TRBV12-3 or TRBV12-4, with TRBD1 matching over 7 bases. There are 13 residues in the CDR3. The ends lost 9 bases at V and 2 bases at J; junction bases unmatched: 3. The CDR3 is CASGTVNTGELFF. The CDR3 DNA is TGTGCCAGTGGGACAGTCAACACCGGGGAGCTGTTTTTT.

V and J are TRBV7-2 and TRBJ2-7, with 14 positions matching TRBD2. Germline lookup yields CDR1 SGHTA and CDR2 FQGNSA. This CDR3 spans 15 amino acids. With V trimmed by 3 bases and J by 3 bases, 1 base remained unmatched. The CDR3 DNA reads TGTGCCAGCAGCTTTGGGACTAGCGGGAGCTACGAGCAGTACTTC. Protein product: CASSFGTSGSYEQYF.

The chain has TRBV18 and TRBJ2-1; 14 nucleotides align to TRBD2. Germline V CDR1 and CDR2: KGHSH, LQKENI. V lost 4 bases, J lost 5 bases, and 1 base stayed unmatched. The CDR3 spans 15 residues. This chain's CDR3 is CASSRGLAGDNEQFF. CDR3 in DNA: TGTGCCAGCTCACGGGGACTAGCGGGGGACAATGAGCAGTTCTTC.

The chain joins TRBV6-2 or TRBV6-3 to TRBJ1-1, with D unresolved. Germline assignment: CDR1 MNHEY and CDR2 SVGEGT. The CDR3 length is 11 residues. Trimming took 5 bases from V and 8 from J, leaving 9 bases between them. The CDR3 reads CASSDTDEAFF. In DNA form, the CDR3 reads TGTGCCAGCAGTGACACAGACGAAGCTTTCTTT.

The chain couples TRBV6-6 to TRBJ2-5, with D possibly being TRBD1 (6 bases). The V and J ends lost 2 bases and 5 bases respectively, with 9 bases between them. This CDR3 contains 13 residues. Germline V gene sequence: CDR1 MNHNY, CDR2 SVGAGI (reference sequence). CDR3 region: CASSYGGGETQYF. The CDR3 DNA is TGTGCCAGCAGTTACGGGGGCGGGGAGACCCAGTACTTC.

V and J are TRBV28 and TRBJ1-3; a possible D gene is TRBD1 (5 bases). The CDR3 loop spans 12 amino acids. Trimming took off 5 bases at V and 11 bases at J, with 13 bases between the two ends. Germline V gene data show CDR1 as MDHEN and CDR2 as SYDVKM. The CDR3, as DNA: TGTGCCAGCAGTACCCGGACACAGCCCATATATTTT. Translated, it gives CASSTRTQPIYF.

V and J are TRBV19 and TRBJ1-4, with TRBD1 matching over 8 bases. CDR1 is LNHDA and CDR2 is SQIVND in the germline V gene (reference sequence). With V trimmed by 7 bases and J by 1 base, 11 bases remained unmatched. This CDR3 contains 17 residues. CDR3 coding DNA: TGTGCCAGTACCCCTCGACAGGGGCAACGAACTAATGAAAAACTGTTTTTT. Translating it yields CASTPRQGQRTNEKLFF.

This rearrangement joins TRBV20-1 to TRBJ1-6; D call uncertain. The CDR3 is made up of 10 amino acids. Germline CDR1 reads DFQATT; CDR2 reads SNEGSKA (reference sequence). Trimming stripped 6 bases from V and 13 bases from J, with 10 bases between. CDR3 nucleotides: TGCAGTGCAACTTACCCCCCCCTCCACTTT. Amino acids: CSATYPPLHF.

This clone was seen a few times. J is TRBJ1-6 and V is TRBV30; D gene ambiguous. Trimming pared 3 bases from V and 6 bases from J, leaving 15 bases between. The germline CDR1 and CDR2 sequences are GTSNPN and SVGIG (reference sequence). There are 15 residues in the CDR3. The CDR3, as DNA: TGTGCCTGGAGGCTCCGGACTAGTGGTAATTCACCCCTCCACTTT. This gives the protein CAWRLRTSGNSPLHF.